The T cell receptor (beta chain) under discussion was sequenced for a study of cytomegalovirus exposure and HLA in healthy donors. The primer mix had 60 Vbeta and 13 Jbeta primers. Method: immunoSEQ multiplex PCR; TCRdb's copy keeps in-frame clones and lacks some. Its table lists 100,000 to 150,000 clones. Deletions cut 5 bases from V and 8 bases from J, with 21 bases between. This CDR3 spans 16 amino acids. Germline V gene data show CDR1 as MDHEN and CDR2 as SYDVKM. The V call is TRBV28, the J call TRBJ1-4; TRBD1 might be the D (5 bases). Material: PBMCs. The sequence derives from a woman in her thirties or forties in good health and CMV-seronegative. CDR3: CASSPGTGKAEEKLFF. The CDR3 DNA reads TGTGCCAGCAGTCCCGGAACAGGCAAGGCTGAGGAAAAACTGTTTTTT.